The T cell receptor beta chain under discussion was sequenced for a study of blood T cell repertoires in COVID-19. Study information: Whether acute or convalescent, the COVID-19 samples came from the United States, Italy and Spain.

CDR1 is MRHNA and CDR2 is SNTAGT in the germline V gene. There are 15 residues in the CDR3. J was trimmed by 7 bases and V by 3 bases; bases with no gene match: 6. This clone was observed at least ten times. Per the original methods: Reference gene primer amplification yielded estimated nucleated cell counts. Generated by immunoSEQ multiplex PCR, the TCRdb table keeps only in-frame clones and is missing some. V and J calls and clone size are as listed in that table; D and trimming were resolved from the DNA. The sample holds more than 200,000 clones, under 90% seen once. The sequence was collected from a man in his 60s with acute or convalescent COVID-19. This chain connects TRBV6-4 to TRBJ2-3, with 11 bases identical to TRBD2. The sequenced sample consisted of peripheral blood. Written as DNA, the CDR3 is TGTGCCAGCAGTGAGTTAGCGGGGGGGCCAAATACGCAGTATTTT. Residues: CASSELAGGPNTQYF.